The 11 T cell receptor beta chains listed next were all sequenced from one sample in a study of cytomegalovirus exposure and HLA in healthy donors. A multiplex PCR was run with 60 Vbeta primers and 13 Jbeta primers. Data came from immunoSEQ multiplex PCR; TCRdb stores just in-frame clones and leaves some out. Here the sample spans some 200,000 clones, around 82% being singletons. Sequenced material: PBMCs. The receptors were sampled from a woman between 25 and 40 years old in good health and CMV-seronegative.

The V and J genes are TRBV6-1 and TRBJ2-5, with 7 bases that match TRBD2. CDR3 length: 15 amino acids. V lost 6 bases to trimming and J lost 3 bases; unmatched junction nucleotides: 10. CDR1 is MNHNS and CDR2 is SASEGT in the germline V gene. In DNA form, the CDR3 reads TGTGCCAGCAGGGACCCTGGGGGGGGAGAAGAGACCCAGTACTTC. It codes for CASRDPGGGEETQYF.

This clone was picked up one time. The rearrangement joins TRBV9 to TRBJ2-1, with a weak D call TRBD2 (5 bases). CDR1 is SGDLS and CDR2 is YYNGEE in the germline V gene. V lost 1 base to trimming and J lost 7 bases, with 9 bases between them. This CDR3 has 13 residues. CDR3 nucleotides: TGTGCCAGCAGCGTACGATCGGGGAATGAGCAGTTCTTC. It codes for CASSVRSGNEQFF.

The CDR3 nucleotides read TGTGCCAGTAGTCTACTACAGGGCGGAAACACTGAAGCTTTCTTT. This codes for CASSLLQGGNTEAFF. V and J are TRBV19 and TRBJ1-1, with D maybe TRBD1 (6 bases). CDR3 length: 15 amino acids. Germline V gene data show CDR1 as LNHDA and CDR2 as SQIVND (reference sequence). V shed 5 bases and J shed 2 bases, with 15 bases lying between them.

The chain uses TRBV28 and TRBJ1-4; a possible D gene is TRBD1 (6 bases). V was shortened by 4 bases and J by 8 bases, with 17 bases between the two germline ends. Germline lookup yields CDR1 MDHEN and CDR2 SYDVKM. The CDR3 has 15 amino acids. Here the CDR3 DNA reads TGTGCCAGCAGTTCCGCTGTGGGGGCTGGGGAAAAACTGTTTTTT. It encodes CASSSAVGAGEKLFF.

The V and J genes are TRBV5-1 and TRBJ1-4; possibly TRBD1 for D (5 bases). Between the trimmed V and J ends, which lost 8 bases and 4 bases, there was a span of 15 bases. CDR3 length: 14 amino acids. Germline V gene sequence: CDR1 SGHRS, CDR2 YFSETQ. CDR3 region: CASETREGNEKLFF. DNA of the CDR3: TGCGCCAGTGAAACCAGGGAAGGTAATGAAAAACTGTTTTTT.

This clone was seen a few times. V is TRBV23-1 and J is TRBJ2-1; TRBD1 aligns across 8 bases. TRBV23-1 is an ORF, and what it does is uncertain. The CDR3 contains 19 residues. The trim removed 0 bases at V and 1 base at J, leaving 11 bases unmatched. CDR3 loop: CASSQSASGGVISYNEQFF. The CDR3 DNA follows: TGCGCCAGCAGTCAATCGGCGTCAGGGGGCGTGATTTCCTACAATGAGCAGTTCTTC.

The V call is TRBV2, the J call TRBJ2-7; 13 positions match TRBD2. This CDR3 is 16 amino acids long. Per the germline V gene, CDR1 is SNHLY and CDR2 is FYNNEI. The V gene end was trimmed by 4 bases and the J gene end by 4 bases; junction bases not matched to a gene: 7. CDR3 sequence reads: CASSGPGLAGIYEQYF. The CDR3 coding sequence is TGTGCCAGCAGTGGACCGGGACTAGCGGGAATATACGAGCAGTACTTC.

The chain links TRBV5-4 to TRBJ2-7; 11 bases map to TRBD1. Per the germline V gene, CDR1 is SGHNT and CDR2 is YYREEE (reference sequence). CDR3 size: 16 residues. J gave up 2 bases and V 3 bases, and 7 bases lay outside the gene matches. This CDR3 reads CASSSLVGQGAYEQYF. For the CDR3, the DNA is TGTGCCAGCAGCTCGCTAGTGGGACAGGGGGCCTACGAGCAGTACTTC.

This sequence joins TRBV19 and TRBJ2-3; 8 nucleotides align to TRBD2. The CDR3 consists of 14 residues. Trimming removed 9 bases from V and 3 bases from J; junction bases left unmatched: 8. Per the germline V gene, CDR1 is LNHDA and CDR2 is SQIVND (reference sequence). CDR3 sequence reads: CASGVRGRTDTQYF. CDR3 bases: TGTGCCAGCGGGGTTCGCGGGAGGACAGATACGCAGTATTTT. The full variable domain, rest sourced from reference TRBV19 and TRBJ2-3, is DGGITQSPKYLFRKEGQNVTLSCEQNLNHDAMYWYRQDPGQGLRLIYYSQIVNDFQKGDIAEGYSVSREKKESFPLTVTSAQKNPTAFYLCASGVRGRTDTQYFGPGTRLTVL.

The sample holds one count of this clone. V and J are TRBV2 and TRBJ1-2; TRBD1 matches 8 bases. V lost 7 bases and J lost 8; bases outside the gene matches: 12. Germline CDR1 SNHLY, CDR2 FYNNEI. The CDR3 totals 14 residues. The CDR3 is CASMEHRTGNGYTF. In nucleotides, the CDR3 is TGTGCCAGCATGGAGCATCGGACAGGGAACGGCTACACCTTC.

J is TRBJ2-7 and V is TRBV11-2; D might be TRBD1 (7 bases). Germline CDR1 SGHAT, CDR2 FQNNGV. The CDR3 is made up of 15 amino acids. Trimming took 4 bases from V and 5 from J, leaving 18 bases between them. The CDR3 bases are TGTGCCAGCAGCTCGCGGGGACAGAGTCAAGACGAGCAGTACTTC. Translated, it gives CASSSRGQSQDEQYF.